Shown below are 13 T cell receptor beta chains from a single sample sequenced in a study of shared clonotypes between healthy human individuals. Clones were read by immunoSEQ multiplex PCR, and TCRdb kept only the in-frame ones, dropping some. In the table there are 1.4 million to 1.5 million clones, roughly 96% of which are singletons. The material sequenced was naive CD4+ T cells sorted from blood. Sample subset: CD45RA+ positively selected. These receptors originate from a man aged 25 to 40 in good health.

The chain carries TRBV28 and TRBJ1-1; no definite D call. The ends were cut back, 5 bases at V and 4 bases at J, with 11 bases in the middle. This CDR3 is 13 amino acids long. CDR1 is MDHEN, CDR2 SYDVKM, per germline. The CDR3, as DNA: TGTGCCAGCAGTCTCGCGCGGGGCACTGAAGCTTTCTTT. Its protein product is CASSLARGTEAFF.

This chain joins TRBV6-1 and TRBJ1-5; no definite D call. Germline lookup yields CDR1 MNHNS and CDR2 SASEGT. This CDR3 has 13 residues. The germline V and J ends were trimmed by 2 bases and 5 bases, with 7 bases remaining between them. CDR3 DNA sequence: TGTGCCAGCAGTGAAACCCAGTATCAGCCCCAGCATTTT. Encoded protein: CASSETQYQPQHF.

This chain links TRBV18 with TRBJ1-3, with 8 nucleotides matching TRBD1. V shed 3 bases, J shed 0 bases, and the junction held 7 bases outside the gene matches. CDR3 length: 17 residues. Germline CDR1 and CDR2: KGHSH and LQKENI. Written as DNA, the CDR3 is TGTGCCAGCTCACCGCAGACAGGGGTAGGCTCTGGAAACACCATATATTTT. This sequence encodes CASSPQTGVGSGNTIYF.

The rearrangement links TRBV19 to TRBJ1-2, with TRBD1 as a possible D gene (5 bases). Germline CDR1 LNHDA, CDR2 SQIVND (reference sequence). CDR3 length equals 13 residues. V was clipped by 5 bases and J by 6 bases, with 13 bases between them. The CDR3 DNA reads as TGTGCCAGTAGTTTCCTAACAGGAGATGGCTACACCTTC. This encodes CASSFLTGDGYTF.

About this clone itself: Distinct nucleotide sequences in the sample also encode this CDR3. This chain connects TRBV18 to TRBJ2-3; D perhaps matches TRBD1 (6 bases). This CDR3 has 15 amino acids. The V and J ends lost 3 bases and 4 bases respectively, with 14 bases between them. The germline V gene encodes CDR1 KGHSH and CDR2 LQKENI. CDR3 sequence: CASSPRAGVSDTQYF. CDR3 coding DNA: TGTGCCAGCTCACCTAGGGCAGGGGTTTCAGATACGCAGTATTTT.

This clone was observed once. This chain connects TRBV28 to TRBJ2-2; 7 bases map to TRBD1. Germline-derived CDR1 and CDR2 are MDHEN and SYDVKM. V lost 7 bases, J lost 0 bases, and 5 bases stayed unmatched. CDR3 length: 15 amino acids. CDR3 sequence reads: CASKKTGTNTGELFF. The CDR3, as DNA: TGTGCCAGCAAGAAGACAGGGACGAACACCGGGGAGCTGTTTTTT. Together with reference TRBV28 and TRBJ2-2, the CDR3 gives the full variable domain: DVKVTQSSRYLVKRTGEKVFLECVQDMDHENMFWYRQDPGLGLRLIYFSYDVKMKEKGDIPEGYSVSREKKERFSLILESASTNQTSMYLCASKKTGTNTGELFFGEGSRLTVL.

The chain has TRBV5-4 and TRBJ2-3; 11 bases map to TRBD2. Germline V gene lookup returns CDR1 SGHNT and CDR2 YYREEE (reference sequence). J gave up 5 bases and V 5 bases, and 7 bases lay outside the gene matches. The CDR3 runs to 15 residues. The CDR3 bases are TGTGCCAGCAGACATAGCGGGAGGGGGGGAGATACGCAGTATTTT. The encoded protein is CASRHSGRGGDTQYF.

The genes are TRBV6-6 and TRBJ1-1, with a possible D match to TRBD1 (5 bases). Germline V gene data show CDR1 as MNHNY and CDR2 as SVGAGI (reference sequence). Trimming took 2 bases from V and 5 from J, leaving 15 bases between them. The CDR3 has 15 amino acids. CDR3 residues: CASSYGGRGRTEAFF. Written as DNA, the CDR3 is TGTGCCAGCAGTTACGGGGGACGGGGGAGGACTGAAGCTTTCTTT.

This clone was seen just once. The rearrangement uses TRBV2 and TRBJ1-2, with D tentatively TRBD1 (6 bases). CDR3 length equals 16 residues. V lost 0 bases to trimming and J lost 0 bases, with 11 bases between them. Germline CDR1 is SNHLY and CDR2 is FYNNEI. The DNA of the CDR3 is TGTGCCAGCAGTGAAGCGGGGGGCGCCCCTAACTATGGCTACACCTTC. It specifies CASSEAGGAPNYGYTF.

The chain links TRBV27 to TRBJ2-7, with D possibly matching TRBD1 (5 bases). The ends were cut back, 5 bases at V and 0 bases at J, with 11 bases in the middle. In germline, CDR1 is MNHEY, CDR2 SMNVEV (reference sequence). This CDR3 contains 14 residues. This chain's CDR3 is CASSPDRYSYEQYF. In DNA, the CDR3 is TGTGCCAGCAGTCCCGACAGATACTCCTACGAGCAGTACTTC.

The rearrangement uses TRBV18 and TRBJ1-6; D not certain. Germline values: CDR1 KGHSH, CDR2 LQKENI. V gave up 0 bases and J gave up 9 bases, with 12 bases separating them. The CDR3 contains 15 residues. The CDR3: CASSPPPGVGSPLHF. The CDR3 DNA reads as TGTGCCAGCTCACCACCACCCGGGGTTGGTTCACCCCTCCACTTT.

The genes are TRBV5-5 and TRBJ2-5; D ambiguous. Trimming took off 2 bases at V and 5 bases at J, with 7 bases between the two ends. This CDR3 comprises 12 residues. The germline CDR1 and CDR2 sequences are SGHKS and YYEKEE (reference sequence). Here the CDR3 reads CASSLVKETQYF. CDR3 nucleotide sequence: TGTGCCAGCAGCTTAGTGAAGGAGACCCAGTACTTC.

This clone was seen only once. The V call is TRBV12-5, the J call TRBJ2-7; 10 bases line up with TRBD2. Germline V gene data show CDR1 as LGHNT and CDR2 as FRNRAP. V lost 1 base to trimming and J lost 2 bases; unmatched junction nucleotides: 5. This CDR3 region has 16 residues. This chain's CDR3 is CASGLDSGRLAYEQYF. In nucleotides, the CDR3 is TGTGCTAGTGGTTTGGATAGCGGGAGGCTAGCCTACGAGCAGTACTTC.